Listed below are T cell receptor beta chains from one sample, sequenced in a study of OX40 agonist ivuxolimab in advanced cancers. Sequenced by immunoSEQ multiplex PCR; TCRdb stores in-frame clones only, minus some. The sample consists of fewer than 80,000 clones, about 85% of them appearing once. The input for sequencing was CD4+ or CD8+ T cells sorted from blood, taken in a trial of the OX40 agonist ivuxolimab. The receptors were gathered from an adult with an advanced solid tumor such as melanoma, head and neck, liver or kidney cancer. Each CDR3 is given with its conserved first and last residue. D genes are given only for firm matches. A row's size may be missing; if present it is once, few, many or a size class.

d_gene: NA; abundance: NA; j_gene: TRBJ2-2; v_gene: TRBV7-3; CDR3aa: CASSPPLPGELFF; CDR3nt: TGTGCCAGCAGCCCCCCCCTGCCCGGGGAGCTGTTTTTT
d_gene: TRBD1; abundance: NA; j_gene: TRBJ2-7; v_gene: TRBV25-1; CDR3aa: CASSPQGASYEQYF; CDR3nt: TGTGCCAGCAGTCCACAGGGGGCCTCCTACGAGCAGTACTTC
d_gene: NA; abundance: NA; j_gene: TRBJ2-1; v_gene: TRBV18; CDR3aa: CASSPPVGGGSSGPYNEQFF; CDR3nt: TGTGCCAGCTCACCACCGGTTGGCGGGGGCTCCTCAGGCCCTTACAATGAGCAGTTCTTC
d_gene: TRBD1; abundance: NA; j_gene: TRBJ1-4; v_gene: TRBV5-1; CDR3aa: CASSITIGQGKEKLFF; CDR3nt: TGCGCCAGCAGCATCACGATCGGACAGGGGAAGGAAAAACTGTTTTTT
d_gene: TRBD1; abundance: few; j_gene: TRBJ1-4; v_gene: TRBV19; CDR3aa: CASKPQEIRGEKLFF; CDR3nt: TGTGCCAGTAAACCGCAGGAGATCAGGGGGGAAAAACTGTTTTTT
d_gene: NA; abundance: NA; j_gene: TRBJ2-7; v_gene: TRBV18; CDR3aa: CASSPGLTSYEQYF; CDR3nt: TGTGCCAGCTCACCGGGACTCACTTCCTACGAGCAGTACTTC
d_gene: TRBD2; abundance: NA; j_gene: TRBJ2-5; v_gene: TRBV30; CDR3aa: CAWSGGALQETQYF; CDR3nt: TGTGCCTGGAGCGGGGGGGCCCTCCAGGAGACCCAGTACTTC
d_gene: TRBD1; abundance: NA; j_gene: TRBJ2-4; v_gene: TRBV18; CDR3aa: CASSPQGQANIQYF; CDR3nt: TGTGCCAGCTCACCACAAGGACAGGCTAACATTCAGTACTTC
d_gene: NA; abundance: NA; j_gene: TRBJ2-1; v_gene: TRBV29-1; CDR3aa: CSVGGAGGREQFF; CDR3nt: TGCAGCGTTGGCGGGGCAGGGGGGCGAGAGCAGTTCTTC
d_gene: TRBD1; abundance: NA; j_gene: TRBJ1-1; v_gene: TRBV19; CDR3aa: CASSPRTGVAFF; CDR3nt: TGTGCCAGTAGTCCTCGGACAGGGGTGGCTTTCTTT
d_gene: TRBD2; abundance: NA; j_gene: TRBJ2-3; v_gene: TRBV5-1; CDR3aa: CASRLAGGTTDTQYF; CDR3nt: TGCGCCAGCAGACTAGCGGGGGGGACGACAGATACGCAGTATTTT
d_gene: NA; abundance: few; j_gene: TRBJ2-6; v_gene: TRBV10-3; CDR3aa: CATLGAGANVLTF; CDR3nt: TGTGCCACCCTCGGAGCGGGGGCCAACGTCCTGACTTTC
d_gene: NA; abundance: NA; j_gene: TRBJ2-2; v_gene: TRBV30; CDR3aa: CAWSPTGTGELFF; CDR3nt: TGTGCCTGGAGCCCCACAGGTACCGGGGAGCTGTTTTTT
d_gene: NA; abundance: NA; j_gene: TRBJ2-2; v_gene: TRBV18; CDR3aa: CASSPLTGNTGELFF; CDR3nt: TGTGCCAGCTCACCCCTGACAGGGAACACCGGGGAGCTGTTTTTT
d_gene: TRBD1; abundance: NA; j_gene: TRBJ2-3; v_gene: TRBV2; CDR3aa: CASSARTGSTDTQYF; CDR3nt: TGTGCCAGCAGTGCCCGGACAGGGAGCACAGATACGCAGTATTTT
d_gene: NA; abundance: NA; j_gene: TRBJ1-3; v_gene: TRBV21-1; CDR3aa: CASSFQGGGNTIYF; CDR3nt: TGTGCCAGCAGTTTCCAGGGGGGTGGAAACACCATATATTTT
d_gene: NA; abundance: NA; j_gene: TRBJ1-6; v_gene: TRBV14; CDR3aa: CASSQDVSSYNSPLHF; CDR3nt: TGTGCCAGCAGCCAAGATGTCAGCTCCTATAATTCACCCCTCCACTTT
d_gene: NA; abundance: NA; j_gene: TRBJ2-1; v_gene: TRBV7-9; CDR3aa: CASSLAQDYNEQFF; CDR3nt: TGTGCCAGCAGCTTAGCACAGGACTACAATGAGCAGTTCTTC
d_gene: TRBD2; abundance: NA; j_gene: TRBJ2-3; v_gene: TRBV10-3; CDR3aa: CAISVLAGATDTQYF; CDR3nt: TGTGCCATCAGTGTTCTAGCGGGGGCAACAGATACGCAGTATTTT
d_gene: NA; abundance: NA; j_gene: TRBJ2-3; v_gene: TRBV7-3; CDR3aa: CASSLNMVAISSTDTQYF; CDR3nt: TGTGCCAGCAGCTTAAATATGGTCGCTATTTCTAGCACAGATACGCAGTATTTT
d_gene: NA; abundance: NA; j_gene: TRBJ2-2; v_gene: TRBV13; CDR3aa: CASNRGGHTGELFF; CDR3nt: TGTGCCAGCAACCGTGGTGGGCACACCGGGGAGCTGTTTTTT
d_gene: TRBD2; abundance: NA; j_gene: TRBJ2-7; v_gene: TRBV11-2; CDR3aa: CASSLDPGGNYEQYF; CDR3nt: TGTGCCAGCAGCTTAGATCCGGGGGGGAACTACGAGCAGTACTTC
d_gene: TRBD1; abundance: NA; j_gene: TRBJ2-2; v_gene: TRBV19; CDR3aa: CASSTTGGHTGELFF; CDR3nt: TGTGCCAGTAGCACGACAGGGGGGCACACCGGGGAGCTGTTTTTT
d_gene: TRBD1; abundance: NA; j_gene: TRBJ2-1; v_gene: TRBV6-1; CDR3aa: CASSRDSSSYNEQFF; CDR3nt: TGTGCCAGCAGCCGGGACAGCAGCTCCTACAATGAGCAGTTCTTC
d_gene: TRBD1; abundance: few; j_gene: TRBJ2-5; v_gene: TRBV6-1; CDR3aa: CASSDGTGGALETQYF; CDR3nt: TGTGCCAGCAGTGATGGGACAGGGGGCGCTTTGGAGACCCAGTACTTC
d_gene: NA; abundance: NA; j_gene: TRBJ2-1; v_gene: TRBV11-2; CDR3aa: CASSSLKIGYNEQFF; CDR3nt: TGTGCCAGCAGTTCCCTTAAGATAGGATACAATGAGCAGTTCTTC
d_gene: NA; abundance: NA; j_gene: TRBJ2-2; v_gene: TRBV9; CDR3aa: CASSVEPRLNTGELFF; CDR3nt: TGTGCCAGCAGCGTAGAGCCCAGACTGAACACCGGGGAGCTGTTTTTT
d_gene: TRBD1; abundance: NA; j_gene: TRBJ1-2; v_gene: TRBV10-2; CDR3aa: CASKWGTGAVVGYTF; CDR3nt: TGCGCCAGCAAGTGGGGTACAGGGGCTGTTGTTGGCTACACCTTC
d_gene: TRBD1; abundance: NA; j_gene: TRBJ2-3; v_gene: TRBV5-1; CDR3aa: CASSPDRVADTQYF; CDR3nt: TGCGCCAGCAGCCCGGACAGGGTGGCAGATACGCAGTATTTT
d_gene: TRBD1; abundance: NA; j_gene: TRBJ1-1; v_gene: TRBV19; CDR3aa: CVSAARQGATEAFF; CDR3nt: TGTGTCAGTGCCGCCCGACAGGGGGCCACTGAAGCTTTCTTT
d_gene: NA; abundance: few; j_gene: TRBJ1-3; v_gene: TRBV30; CDR3aa: CAWIGHNSGNTIYF; CDR3nt: TGTGCCTGGATAGGACATAACTCTGGAAACACCATATATTTT
d_gene: NA; abundance: NA; j_gene: TRBJ2-3; v_gene: TRBV29-1; CDR3aa: CSVARTASTDTQYF; CDR3nt: TGCAGCGTTGCCCGGACAGCTAGCACAGATACGCAGTATTTT
d_gene: NA; abundance: NA; j_gene: TRBJ1-1; v_gene: TRBV7-8; CDR3aa: CASSWDIYTEAFF; CDR3nt: TGTGCCAGCAGTTGGGACATCTACACTGAAGCTTTCTTT
d_gene: NA; abundance: few; j_gene: TRBJ1-6; v_gene: TRBV7-9; CDR3aa: CASHPDSYNSPLHF; CDR3nt: TGTGCCAGCCACCCGGACAGCTATAATTCACCCCTCCACTTT
d_gene: NA; abundance: NA; j_gene: TRBJ1-1; v_gene: TRBV7-9; CDR3aa: CASSLEANTEAFF; CDR3nt: TGTGCCAGCAGCTTAGAGGCGAACACTGAAGCTTTCTTT
d_gene: TRBD1; abundance: once; j_gene: TRBJ2-2; v_gene: TRBV7-2; CDR3aa: CASSPRTGGSNTGELFF; CDR3nt: TGTGCCAGCAGCCCAAGGACAGGGGGCTCGAACACCGGGGAGCTGTTTTTT
d_gene: NA; abundance: NA; j_gene: TRBJ1-2; v_gene: TRBV2; CDR3aa: CASSPAGTNYGYTF; CDR3nt: TGTGCCAGCAGTCCGGCAGGGACTAACTATGGCTACACCTTC
d_gene: TRBD2; abundance: NA; j_gene: TRBJ2-3; v_gene: TRBV11-3; CDR3aa: CASSSGLVTDTQYF; CDR3nt: TGTGCCAGCAGCTCAGGACTAGTCACAGATACGCAGTATTTT
d_gene: TRBD2; abundance: NA; j_gene: TRBJ2-1; v_gene: TRBV27; CDR3aa: CASSFTHSSWRGDPRYNEQFF; CDR3nt: TGTGCCAGCAGTTTCACGCACTCCTCCTGGCGGGGGGACCCCCGCTACAATGAGCAGTTCTTC
d_gene: NA; abundance: NA; j_gene: TRBJ2-3; v_gene: TRBV5-1; CDR3aa: CASSLASTGVPDTQYF; CDR3nt: TGCGCCAGCAGCTTGGCCTCGACAGGTGTCCCAGATACGCAGTATTTT
d_gene: NA; abundance: once; j_gene: TRBJ1-3; v_gene: TRBV11-2; CDR3aa: CASSLDSGTGNTIYF; CDR3nt: TGTGCCAGCAGCTTAGATAGTGGGACTGGAAACACCATATATTTT
d_gene: TRBD1; abundance: NA; j_gene: TRBJ1-2; v_gene: TRBV29-1; CDR3aa: CSAGTGARSGYTF; CDR3nt: TGCAGCGCTGGGACAGGGGCAAGGAGTGGCTACACCTTC
d_gene: TRBD1; abundance: NA; j_gene: TRBJ1-5; v_gene: TRBV10-1; CDR3aa: CASRSLGQGEIISNQPQHF; CDR3nt: TGCGCCAGCAGATCTTTGGGACAGGGGGAAATCATTAGTAATCAGCCCCAGCATTTT
d_gene: NA; abundance: NA; j_gene: TRBJ2-7; v_gene: TRBV14; CDR3aa: CASSQIGRGASYEQYF; CDR3nt: TGTGCCAGCAGCCAAATCGGCCGGGGGGCCTCCTACGAGCAGTACTTC
d_gene: NA; abundance: NA; j_gene: TRBJ2-7; v_gene: TRBV6-5; CDR3aa: CASSYRGTLDYEQYF; CDR3nt: TGTGCCAGCAGTTACAGGGGGACACTCGACTACGAGCAGTACTTC
d_gene: TRBD1; abundance: NA; j_gene: TRBJ1-5; v_gene: TRBV10-2; CDR3aa: CASRPAGQGAQPQHF; CDR3nt: TGCGCCAGCAGGCCCGCCGGACAGGGGGCACAGCCCCAGCATTTT
d_gene: NA; abundance: NA; j_gene: TRBJ2-5; v_gene: TRBV7-3; CDR3aa: CASSRGEPGAKETQYF; CDR3nt: TGTGCCAGCAGCCGGGGGGAGCCAGGGGCGAAAGAGACCCAGTACTTC
d_gene: NA; abundance: NA; j_gene: TRBJ2-5; v_gene: TRBV7-6; CDR3aa: CASSLEGRGPQETQYF; CDR3nt: TGTGCCAGCAGCTTAGAGGGGCGGGGCCCCCAAGAGACCCAGTACTTC
d_gene: NA; abundance: NA; j_gene: TRBJ1-1; v_gene: TRBV6-5; CDR3aa: CASRPRVGQEAFF; CDR3nt: TGTGCCAGCAGACCCAGGGTCGGGCAAGAAGCTTTCTTT
d_gene: NA; abundance: NA; j_gene: TRBJ1-5; v_gene: TRBV5-8; CDR3aa: CASSGGTGTGQPQHF; CDR3nt: TGTGCCAGCAGCGGGGGTACAGGGACGGGTCAGCCCCAGCATTTT
d_gene: TRBD1; abundance: NA; j_gene: TRBJ2-7; v_gene: TRBV19; CDR3aa: CASRGQGVYEQYF; CDR3nt: TGTGCCAGTAGAGGACAGGGGGTCTACGAGCAGTACTTC
d_gene: NA; abundance: NA; j_gene: TRBJ2-7; v_gene: TRBV6-5; CDR3aa: CASSSNYEQYF; CDR3nt: TGTGCCAGCAGTTCAAACTACGAGCAGTACTTC
d_gene: NA; abundance: NA; j_gene: TRBJ2-6; v_gene: TRBV6-5; CDR3aa: CASCPGLSGANVLTF; CDR3nt: TGTGCCAGCTGCCCGGGACTCTCTGGGGCCAACGTCCTGACTTTC
d_gene: NA; abundance: NA; j_gene: TRBJ1-3; v_gene: TRBV5-1; CDR3aa: CASSLGDLVRDTIYF; CDR3nt: TGCGCCAGCAGCTTGGGGGATCTGGTTCGAGACACCATATATTTT
d_gene: NA; abundance: NA; j_gene: TRBJ2-2; v_gene: TRBV25-1; CDR3aa: CASSVSNTGELFF; CDR3nt: TGTGCCAGCAGTGTTTCGAACACCGGGGAGCTGTTTTTT
d_gene: NA; abundance: NA; j_gene: TRBJ2-1; v_gene: TRBV18; CDR3aa: CASSQLPTGLSYNEQFF; CDR3nt: TGTGCCAGCTCACAACTACCCACAGGACTGTCCTACAATGAGCAGTTCTTC
d_gene: TRBD2; abundance: NA; j_gene: TRBJ2-6; v_gene: TRBV19; CDR3aa: CASGRQGGSGANVLTF; CDR3nt: TGTGCCAGCGGACGGCAGGGAGGGTCTGGGGCCAACGTCCTGACTTTC
d_gene: NA; abundance: NA; j_gene: TRBJ1-5; v_gene: TRBV4-2; CDR3aa: CASSQEVREGQPQHF; CDR3nt: TGTGCCAGCAGCCAAGAGGTCAGGGAAGGTCAGCCCCAGCATTTT
d_gene: TRBD2; abundance: NA; j_gene: TRBJ2-1; v_gene: TRBV13; CDR3aa: CASSSTGLAGGRTYNEQFF; CDR3nt: TGTGCCAGCAGCAGTACGGGACTAGCGGGGGGACGGACCTACAATGAGCAGTTCTTC
d_gene: TRBD1; abundance: NA; j_gene: TRBJ2-1; v_gene: TRBV19; CDR3aa: CASSIIPGQGSYNEQFF; CDR3nt: TGTGCCAGTAGCATCATCCCGGGACAGGGGTCCTACAATGAGCAGTTCTTC